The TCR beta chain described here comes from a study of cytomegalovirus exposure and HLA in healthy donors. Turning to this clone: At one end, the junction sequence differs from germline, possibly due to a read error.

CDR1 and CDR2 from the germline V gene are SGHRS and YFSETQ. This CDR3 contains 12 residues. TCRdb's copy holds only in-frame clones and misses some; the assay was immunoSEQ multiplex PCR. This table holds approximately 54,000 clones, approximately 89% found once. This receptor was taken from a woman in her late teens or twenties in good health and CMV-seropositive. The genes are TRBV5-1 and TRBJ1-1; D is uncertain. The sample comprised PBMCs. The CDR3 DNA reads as TGTGCCAGCAGCTTGGTTGGCTCTGAAGCTTTCTTT. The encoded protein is CASSLVGSEAFF.